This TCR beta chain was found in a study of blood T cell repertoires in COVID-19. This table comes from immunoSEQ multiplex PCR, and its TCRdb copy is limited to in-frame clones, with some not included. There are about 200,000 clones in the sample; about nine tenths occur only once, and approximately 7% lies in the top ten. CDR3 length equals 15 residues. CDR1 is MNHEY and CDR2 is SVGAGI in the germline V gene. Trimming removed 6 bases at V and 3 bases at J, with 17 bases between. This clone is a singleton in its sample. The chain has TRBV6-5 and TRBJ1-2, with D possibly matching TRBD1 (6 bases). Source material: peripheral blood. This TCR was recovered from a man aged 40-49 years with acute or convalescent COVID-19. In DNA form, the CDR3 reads TGTGCCAGCAGAATCTACAGGGATTTTCACTATGGCTACACCTTC. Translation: CASRIYRDFHYGYTF.